This TCR beta chain was recorded in a study of spatial heterogeneity in lung cancer. Study information: Each unique TCR and UMI combination was seen more than ten times on average in raw reads. Study results and caveats: One measure, the expanded intratumoral alpha and beta TCR count, tracked tumor mutation counts.

Only a few counts were recorded for this clonotype. What it binds is not known. Noted time point: sample taken at primary tumor resection. Patients with untreated early-stage non-small cell lung cancer, numbering 72, were the donors. Unsorted samples of tumor, nontumor lung or frozen PBMC had their whole RNA sequenced. V lost 3 bases, J lost 2 bases, and 11 bases lay in between. The CDR3 has 14 residues. Per germline, CDR1 SNHLY and CDR2 FYNNEI. Every TCR cDNA molecule bore its own unique molecular identifier. TCRdb processed the 5' RACE reads anew with MiXCR; each CDR3 protein has one entry. In the table there are about 9,600 distinct CDR3 sequences, around 6.5% of which are singletons.

This clonotype originated in a male donor with early-stage non-small cell lung cancer. The genes are TRBV2 and TRBJ2-7, with unresolved D. This specimen was lung tumor tissue, taken at surgery. This CDR3 reads CASSDSPGTYEQYF. Written as DNA, the CDR3 is TGTGCCAGCAGTGATTCTCCAGGCACCTACGAGCAGTACTTC.